This T cell receptor beta chain was obtained from a study of control samples from healthy donors and cancer patients. Method: immunoSEQ multiplex PCR; TCRdb's copy keeps in-frame clones and lacks some. In the table there are approximately 82,000 clones, roughly 93% of which are singletons. Per germline, CDR1 LNHDA and CDR2 SQIVND (reference sequence). Trimming removed 7 bases from V and 9 bases from J, with 16 bases in between. The CDR3 sequence is 13 residues long. The sample consisted of blood. This chain links TRBV19 with TRBJ1-5; D perhaps matches TRBD1 (6 bases). This TCR was recovered from a young woman in good health. This chain's CDR3 is CASIGGQAGPQHF. In DNA, the CDR3 is TGTGCCAGTATCGGGGGCCAGGCCGGGCCCCAGCATTTT.